This entry lists 5 T cell receptor beta chains sequenced from one sample in a study of cytotoxic CD8 clonotypes in ibrutinib-treated CLL. Measured with immunoSEQ multiplex PCR; TCRdb has only the in-frame clones, and not every one. Altogether about 120,000 clones are present, roughly 60% being singletons, with the ten largest covering more than 35%. The sequencing here drew on PBMCs, taken after 24 months of ibrutinib treatment. These receptors were collected from a human donor with chronic lymphocytic leukemia.

The table lists this clone with a count of one. The J gene is TRBJ1-5, the V gene TRBV9; TRBD1 is a possible D gene (6 bases). The V gene lost 4 bases and the J gene lost 6 bases, with 26 bases spanning the gap. CDR3 length: 18 residues. Germline values: CDR1 SGDLS, CDR2 YYNGEE. CDR3 amino acids: CASSPHRESGPYRQPQHF. The CDR3 DNA follows: TGTGCCAGCAGCCCCCACAGGGAATCAGGGCCCTACCGTCAGCCCCAGCATTTT.

This clone was seen a handful of times. The V call is TRBV4-2, the J call TRBJ1-1; maybe TRBD1 (5 bases). The CDR3 spans 17 residues. The germline V gene encodes CDR1 LGHNA and CDR2 YNFKEQ. With 0 bases removed from V and 4 bases from J, the gap between germline ends came to 18 bases. In DNA, the CDR3 is TGTGCCAGCAGCCAAGATACTGGGACGGCGACATTCACTGAAGCTTTCTTT. Translated: CASSQDTGTATFTEAFF.

This clone was found a few times. The genes are TRBV7-2 and TRBJ2-2; the D call may be TRBD1 or TRBD2 (5 bases each). The V end lost 2 bases, the J end lost 3 bases, and 13 bases lay between the germline ends. Germline CDR1 and CDR2: SGHTA and FQGNSA. This CDR3 region has 16 residues. CDR3: CASSLRWGLDTGELFF. In DNA, the CDR3 is TGTGCCAGCAGCTTACGTTGGGGGTTGGACACCGGGGAGCTGTTTTTT.

V is TRBV11-3 and J is TRBJ1-3, with unresolved D. Trimming cost V 3 bases and J 0 bases, with 9 bases left between them. The CDR3 spans 15 residues. Germline V lookup: CDR1 SGHNT, CDR2 YENEEA. The CDR3 coding sequence is TGTGCCAGCAGCTTCAGCGGGTCCTCTGGAAACACCATATATTTT. Its protein product is CASSFSGSSGNTIYF.

This clone was seen only once. The V and J genes are TRBV30 and TRBJ2-7; D remains ambiguous. CDR3 length: 14 residues. In germline, CDR1 is GTSNPN, CDR2 SVGIG (reference sequence). Trimming cost V 1 base and J 2 bases, with 12 bases left between them. The CDR3 region is CAWSENLGPYEQYF. CDR3 nucleotide sequence: TGTGCCTGGAGTGAAAATTTAGGACCCTACGAGCAGTACTTC.